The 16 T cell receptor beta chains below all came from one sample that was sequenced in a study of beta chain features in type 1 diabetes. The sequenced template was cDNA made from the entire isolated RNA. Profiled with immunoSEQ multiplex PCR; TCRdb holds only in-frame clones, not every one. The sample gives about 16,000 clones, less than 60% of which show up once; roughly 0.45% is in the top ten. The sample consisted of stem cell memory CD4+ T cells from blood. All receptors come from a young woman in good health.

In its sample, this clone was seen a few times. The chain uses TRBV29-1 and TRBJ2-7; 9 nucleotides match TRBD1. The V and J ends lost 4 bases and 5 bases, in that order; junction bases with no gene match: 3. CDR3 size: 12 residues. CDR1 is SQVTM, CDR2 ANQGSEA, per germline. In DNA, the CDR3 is TGCAGCGTTGGGGACAGGGTTAACGAGCAGTACTTC. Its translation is CSVGDRVNEQYF.

The CDR3 here is CASSGRVPNTEAFF. The CDR3 DNA reads TGTGCCAGCAGCGGCCGGGTTCCGAACACTGAAGCTTTCTTT. The chain has TRBV11-2 and TRBJ1-1; D gene unclear. The CDR3 covers 14 residues. Deletions cut 5 bases from V and 1 base from J, with 11 bases between. Germline-derived CDR1 and CDR2 are SGHAT and FQNNGV.

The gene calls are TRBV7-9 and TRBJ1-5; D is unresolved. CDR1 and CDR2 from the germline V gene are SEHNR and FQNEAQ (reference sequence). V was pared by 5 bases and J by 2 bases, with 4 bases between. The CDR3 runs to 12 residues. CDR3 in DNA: TGTGCCAGCAGCCGCGGCAATCAGCCCCAGCATTTT. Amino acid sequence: CASSRGNQPQHF.

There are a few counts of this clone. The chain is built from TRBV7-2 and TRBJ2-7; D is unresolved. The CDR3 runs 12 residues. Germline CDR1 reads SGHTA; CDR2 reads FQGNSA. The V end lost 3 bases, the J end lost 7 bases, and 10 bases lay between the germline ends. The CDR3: CASSFNRREQYF. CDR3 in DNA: TGTGCCAGCAGCTTTAATCGGCGGGAGCAGTACTTC. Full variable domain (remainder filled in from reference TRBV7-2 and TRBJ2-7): GAGVSQSPSNKVTEKGKDVELRCDPISGHTALYWYRQSLGQGLEFLIYFQGNSAPDKSGLPSDRFSAERTGGSVSTLTIQRTQQEDSAVYLCASSFNRREQYFGPGTRLTVT.

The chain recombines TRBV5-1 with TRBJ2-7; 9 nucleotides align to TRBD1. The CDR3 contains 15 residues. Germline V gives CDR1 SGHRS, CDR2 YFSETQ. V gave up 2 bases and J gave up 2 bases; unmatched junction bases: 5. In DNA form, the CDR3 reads TGCGCCAGCAGCTTCGGGGACAGGGACGCCTACGAGCAGTACTTC. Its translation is CASSFGDRDAYEQYF. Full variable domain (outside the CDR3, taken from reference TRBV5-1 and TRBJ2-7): KAGVTQTPRYLIKTRGQQVTLSCSPISGHRSVSWYQQTPGQGLQFLFEYFSETQRNKGNFPGRFSGRQFSNSRSEMNVSTLELGDSALYLCASSFGDRDAYEQYFGPGTRLTVT.

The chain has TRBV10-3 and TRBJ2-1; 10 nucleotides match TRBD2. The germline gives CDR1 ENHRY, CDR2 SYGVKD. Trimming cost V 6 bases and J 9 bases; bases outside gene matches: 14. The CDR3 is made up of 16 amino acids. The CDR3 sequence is CAIRPGTSERVGEQFF. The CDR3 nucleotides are TGTGCCATCAGGCCGGGGACTAGCGAAAGGGTTGGTGAGCAGTTCTTC.

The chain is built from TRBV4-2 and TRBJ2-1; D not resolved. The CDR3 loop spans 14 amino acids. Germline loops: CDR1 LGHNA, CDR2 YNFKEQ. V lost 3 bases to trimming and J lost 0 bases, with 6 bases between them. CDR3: CASSQGNSYNEQFF. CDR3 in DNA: TGTGCCAGCAGCCAGGGCAACTCCTACAATGAGCAGTTCTTC.

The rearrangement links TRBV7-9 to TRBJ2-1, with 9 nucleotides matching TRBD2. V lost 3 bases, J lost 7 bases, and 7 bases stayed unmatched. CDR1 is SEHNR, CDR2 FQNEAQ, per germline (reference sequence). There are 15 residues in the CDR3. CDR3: CASSFSGSIPNEQFF. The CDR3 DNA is TGTGCCAGCAGCTTTAGCGGGAGTATCCCAAATGAGCAGTTCTTC.

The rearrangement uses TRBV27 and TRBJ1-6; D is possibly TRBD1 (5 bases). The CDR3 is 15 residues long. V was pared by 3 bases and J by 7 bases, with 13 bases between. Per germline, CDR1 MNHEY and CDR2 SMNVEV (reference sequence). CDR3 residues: CASSLGREPNSPLHF. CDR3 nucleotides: TGTGCCAGCAGTTTGGGCAGGGAACCCAATTCACCCCTCCACTTT.

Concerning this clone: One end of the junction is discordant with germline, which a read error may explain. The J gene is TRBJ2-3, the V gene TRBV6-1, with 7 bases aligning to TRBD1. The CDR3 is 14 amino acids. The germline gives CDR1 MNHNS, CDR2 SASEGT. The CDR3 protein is CASIEDRVTDTQYF. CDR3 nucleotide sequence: TGTGCCAGCATTGAAGACAGGGTCACAGATACGCAGTATTTT.

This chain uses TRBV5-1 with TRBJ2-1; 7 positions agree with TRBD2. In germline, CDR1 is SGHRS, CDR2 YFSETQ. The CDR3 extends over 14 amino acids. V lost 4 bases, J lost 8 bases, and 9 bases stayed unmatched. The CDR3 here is CASSHLGGRDEQFF. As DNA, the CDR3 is TGCGCCAGCAGCCACCTGGGGGGGAGGGATGAGCAGTTCTTC. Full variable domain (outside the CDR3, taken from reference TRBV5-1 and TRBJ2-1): KAGVTQTPRYLIKTRGQQVTLSCSPISGHRSVSWYQQTPGQGLQFLFEYFSETQRNKGNFPGRFSGRQFSNSRSEMNVSTLELGDSALYLCASSHLGGRDEQFFGPGTRLTVL.

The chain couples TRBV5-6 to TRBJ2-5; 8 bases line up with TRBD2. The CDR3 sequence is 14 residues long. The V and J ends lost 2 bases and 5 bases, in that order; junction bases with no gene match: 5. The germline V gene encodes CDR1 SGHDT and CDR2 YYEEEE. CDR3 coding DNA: TGTGCCAGCAGCTTTCCCGGGAGGGCGGAGACCCAGTACTTC. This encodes CASSFPGRAETQYF.

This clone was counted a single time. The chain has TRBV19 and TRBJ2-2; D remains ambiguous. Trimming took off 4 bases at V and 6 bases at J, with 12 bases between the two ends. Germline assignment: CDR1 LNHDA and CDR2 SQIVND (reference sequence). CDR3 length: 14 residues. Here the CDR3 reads CASSTRSEAGELFF. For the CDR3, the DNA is TGTGCCAGTAGTACCCGATCCGAGGCCGGGGAGCTGTTTTTT.

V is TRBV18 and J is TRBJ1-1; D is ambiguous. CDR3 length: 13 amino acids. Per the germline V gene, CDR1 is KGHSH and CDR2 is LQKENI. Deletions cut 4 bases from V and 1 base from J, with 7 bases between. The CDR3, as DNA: TGTGCCAGCTCACGTGAGGAGAACACTGAAGCTTTCTTT. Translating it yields CASSREENTEAFF.

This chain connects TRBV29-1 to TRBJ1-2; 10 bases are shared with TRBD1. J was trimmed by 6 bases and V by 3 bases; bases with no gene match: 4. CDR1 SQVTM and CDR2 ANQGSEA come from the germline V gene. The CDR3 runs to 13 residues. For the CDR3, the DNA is TGCAGCGTTGATCGGACAGGGGGGGATGGCTACACCTTC. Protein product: CSVDRTGGDGYTF.

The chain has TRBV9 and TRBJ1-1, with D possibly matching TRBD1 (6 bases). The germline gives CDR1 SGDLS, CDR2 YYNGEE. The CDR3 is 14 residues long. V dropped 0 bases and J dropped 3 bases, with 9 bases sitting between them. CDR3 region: CASSVGGGDTEAFF. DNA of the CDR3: TGTGCCAGCAGCGTAGGAGGGGGGGACACTGAAGCTTTCTTT.